The 6 T cell receptor beta chains below were found in one sample sequenced in a study of blood T cell repertoires in COVID-19. Produced via immunoSEQ multiplex PCR; TCRdb's table is partial and in-frame only. The table records some 250,000 clones, about four fifths of them present only once. Input material: peripheral blood. Receptor source: a woman aged 60-75 years with active or convalescent COVID-19.

The table lists this clone with a few counts. The rearrangement joins TRBV28 to TRBJ2-1; D gene uncertain. Germline V lookup: CDR1 MDHEN, CDR2 SYDVKM. The CDR3 consists of 11 residues. Trimming took off 6 bases at V and 6 bases at J, with 6 bases between the two ends. The CDR3 loop is CASSVANEQFF. DNA for the CDR3: TGTGCCAGCAGCGTGGCCAATGAGCAGTTCTTC.

The V and J genes are TRBV18 and TRBJ2-7; D uncertain. Trimming cost V 3 bases and J 0 bases, with 6 bases left between them. CDR1 and CDR2 from the germline V gene are KGHSH and LQKENI. The CDR3 runs 13 residues. CDR3 sequence: CASSPGYSYEQYF. The CDR3 bases are TGTGCCAGCTCACCCGGGTACTCCTACGAGCAGTACTTC.

The V gene is TRBV5-1, the J gene TRBJ2-3; D is unresolved. V shed 4 bases and J shed 0 bases, with 9 bases lying between them. Looked up from germline, CDR1 is SGHRS and CDR2 is YFSETQ. The CDR3 runs to 14 residues. The CDR3 spells CASSLMTSTDTQYF. The CDR3 DNA is TGCGCCAGCAGCCTAATGACTAGCACAGATACGCAGTATTTT.

CDR3 in DNA: TGTGCCAGCAGCTTGGCTAGCGGGGGGACCGGGGAGCTGTTTTTT. Residues: CASSLASGGTGELFF. The chain couples TRBV11-2 to TRBJ2-2; TRBD2 aligns across 11 bases. Germline CDR1 is SGHAT and CDR2 is FQNNGV. V lost 3 bases and J lost 5; bases outside the gene matches: 2. The CDR3 is 15 amino acids.

This sequence joins TRBV6-5 and TRBJ1-5; D gene uncertain. CDR3 length: 13 amino acids. Between the trimmed V and J ends, which lost 2 bases and 4 bases, there was a span of 6 bases. CDR1 MNHEY and CDR2 SVGAGI come from the germline V gene. The CDR3 DNA reads as TGTGCCAGCAGTTACCTTCTTAATCAGCCCCAGCATTTT. It is translated as CASSYLLNQPQHF.

Comment on this clone: It is unclear where the CDR3 begins or ends on the DNA, so no DNA is shown, and the CDR3 is as TCRdb lists it. CDR3 residues: CASSAGTGTLWQYF. J is TRBJ2-7 and V is TRBV5-1; TRBD1, the table's D call, lacks a check against the DNA. The CDR3 is made up of 14 amino acids, end residues included. Germline loops: CDR1 SGHRS, CDR2 YFSETQ.